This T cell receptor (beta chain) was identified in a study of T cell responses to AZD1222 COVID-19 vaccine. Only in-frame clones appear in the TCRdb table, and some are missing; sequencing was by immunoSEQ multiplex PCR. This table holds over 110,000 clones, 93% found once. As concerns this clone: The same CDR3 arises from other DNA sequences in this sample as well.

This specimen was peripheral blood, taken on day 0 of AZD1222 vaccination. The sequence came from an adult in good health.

This CDR3 is CASSFGGNTEAFF. CDR3 DNA: TGTGCCAGCAGCTTCGGGGGAAACACTGAAGCTTTCTTT. This chain joins TRBV7-2 and TRBJ1-1; perhaps TRBD1 as D (5 bases). Germline CDR1 and CDR2: SGHTA and FQGNSA. The CDR3 is made up of 13 amino acids. The V end lost 3 bases, the J end lost 2 bases, and 7 bases lay between the germline ends.